Listed below are T cell receptor beta chains from one sample, sequenced in a study of blood T cell repertoires in COVID-19. Sequenced by immunoSEQ multiplex PCR; TCRdb stores in-frame clones only, minus some. The sample comprises roughly 200,000 clones, roughly four fifths of which are singletons, and 7% to 10% rests with the top ten. Material: peripheral blood. Receptors were obtained from a woman older than 75 with COVID-19, enrolled during active disease. Each CDR3 is given with its conserved first and last residue. D genes are given only for firm matches. Not all rows give a size; the values are once, few, many and, for expanded clones, a class.

NA	TRBV18	NA	TRBJ1-1	15	CASSPSTGQNTEAFF	TGTGCCAGCTCACCGAGTACTGGACAGAACACTGAAGCTTTCTTT
NA	TRBV25-1	once	TRBJ1-1	13	CASSDPRSAEAFF	TGTGCCAGCAGTGACCCTAGATCCGCTGAAGCTTTCTTT
TRBD1	TRBV19	NA	TRBJ1-5	14	CASNPGQGYQPQHF	TGTGCCAGTAACCCGGGACAGGGTTATCAGCCCCAGCATTTT
NA	TRBV4-1	NA	TRBJ2-5	16	CASSQPVQGTQETQYF	TGCGCCAGCAGCCAACCCGTACAGGGAACCCAAGAGACCCAGTACTTC
NA	TRBV11-2	NA	TRBJ2-1	14	CASSLARGFNEQFF	TGTGCCAGCAGCTTAGCAAGGGGTTTCAATGAGCAGTTCTTC
NA	TRBV2	NA	TRBJ1-1	11	CASIEDTEAFF	TGTGCCAGCATAGAGGACACTGAAGCTTTCTTT
TRBD1	TRBV30	NA	TRBJ1-4	15	CAGGTGGKGGEKLFF	TGTGCCGGAGGGACAGGGGGCAAGGGTGGAGAAAAACTGTTTTTT
TRBD1	TRBV29-1	NA	TRBJ1-3	13	CSAGGSSGNTIYF	TGCAGCGCAGGGGGTTCCTCTGGAAACACCATATATTTT
NA	TRBV5-1	NA	TRBJ1-5	14	CASSPGEINQPQHF	TGCGCCAGCAGCCCCGGGGAGATCAATCAGCCCCAGCATTTT
TRBD2	TRBV29-1	NA	TRBJ2-3	15	CSVGGLAAPTDTQYF	TGCAGCGTCGGGGGGTTAGCCGCCCCCACAGATACGCAGTATTTT
NA	TRBV3-1/TRBV3-2	NA	TRBJ2-1	16	CASSRPWPASWNEQFF	TGTGCCAGCAGCCGTCCTTGGCCCGCCTCGTGGAATGAGCAGTTCTTC
NA	TRBV2	NA	TRBJ2-7	11	CASRQFYEQYF	TGTGCCAGCAGACAGTTCTACGAGCAGTACTTC
NA	TRBV6-5	NA	TRBJ1-5	14	CASSSTGQGQPQHF	TGTGCCAGCAGCTCGACAGGCCAGGGTCAGCCCCAGCATTTT
TRBD1	TRBV5-4	NA	TRBJ1-1	13	CASSSTGPTEAFF	TGTGCCAGCAGCTCGACAGGGCCCACTGAAGCTTTCTTT
NA	TRBV5-4	once	TRBJ2-3	14	CASSPPSRTDTQYF	TGTGCCAGCAGCCCCCCCTCCCGCACAGATACGCAGTATTTT
NA	TRBV7-9	NA	TRBJ1-1	13	CASSLGINTEAFF	TGTGCCAGCAGCTTAGGTATAAACACTGAAGCTTTCTTT
NA	TRBV7-2	NA	TRBJ1-5	12	CALGGSGQPQHF	TGTGCCTTAGGCGGGTCGGGTCAGCCCCAGCATTTT